A single T cell receptor (beta chain) is shown here with its context. Its target antigen remains unknown. The input lacks base qualities; no much larger clone sits a single base away. The data are from a study of beta chain features in type 1 diabetes (dated by TCRdb to between 2017 and 2018). Some background on the complete study: Mean age, gender distribution, total cell number and subset yield did not differ between patients and healthy donors. A total of 90 million to 130 million sorted cells were examined across all samples, and a strong correlation was observed between cell number per subset and RNA yield. In the study, TCRB repertoires of sorted circulating CD4+ T cell subsets from recently diagnosed type 1 diabetes patients were compared with those of matched healthy donors. Whereas all 30 or so donors provided naive and central memory subsets, regulatory and stem cell-like memory subsets were isolated from just 8 patients and about eight healthy donors.

Each donor gave one peripheral blood draw, around 0.12 L on average, collected into heparinised tubes. Using a panel that included CD45RO, CCR7, CD25, CD127, CD95 and CD27, naive, central memory, regulatory and stem cell-like memory CD4+ T cells were sorted on a BD FACSAria II. All sorted populations exceeded 95% purity. PBMCs were separated immediately by Lymphoprep density gradient centrifugation and were stained directly, without being cultured. To minimize batch effects, samples were stained and sorted in pairs, one healthy donor with one patient per experiment. Results the study describes overall, beyond this receptor: Because cDNA was sequenced instead of genomic DNA, highly expressing activated cells could be over-represented, though the groups showed no difference in activation or CD3 levels. Type 1 diabetes patients showed a moderate but significant shortening of TCRB CDR3 length in all four CD4+ subsets. HLA sub-analyses involved small numbers of individuals, so any influence of HLA type on TCRB rearrangement remained unresolved. Naive, central memory and regulatory TCRB repertoires appeared more similar among patients than among healthy donors. PCR may preferentially amplify shorter templates, but because patient and control samples were amplified and corrected together, any resulting skew would affect both groups equally. At VDJ recombination sites, type 1 diabetes patients had fewer insertions and more deleted nucleotides, which implies abnormalities in thymic rearrangement.

Trimming at the junction amounts to 1 base on V and 1 base on J, and the germline ends lie 13 bases apart. CDR1 SQVTM and CDR2 ANQGSEA are derived from the germline V gene. The CDR3 sequence holds 15 residues, the cysteine and phenylalanine included. Just CDR3 DNA is preserved here, 45 bases in frame from base 1. The entire isolated RNA was reverse transcribed using the High Capacity cDNA Reverse Transcription Kit, and thus expressed TCRB transcripts were sequenced. For stem cell-like memory T cell samples, survey-depth immunoSEQ sequencing was used, averaging around 1 million total reads per sample. Sorted cells were lysed in RLT buffer and RNA was extracted with DNase-treated RNeasy Micro or Mini kits, depending on cell number. To prevent cross-contamination, every cell subset was processed on its own, while patient and healthy donor samples were processed together. Using the immunoSEQ multiplex PCR, TCRB sequences were amplified from cDNA into 87-bp fragments spanning the CDR3 region. The amplicons were sequenced using the Illumina HiSeq platform. Concerning the study's data processing: PCR bias was corrected computationally using synthetic template baselines, and reads within Hamming distance 2 were collapsed, with unmergeable singletons discarded. By aligning reads against IMGT, V, D and J genes, CDR3 length, and insertions or deletions at six rearrangement sites were assigned. Within each subset, clonotype counts were normalized to sorted cell number, after which true diversity and Gini coefficients were computed with the tcR R package. The overlap coefficient, calculated on TCRB nucleotide sequences, was used to measure repertoire sharing. The clones in this table, taken by TCRdb from immuneACCESS, are in-frame only. Not every clone is retained; where verified, under half of the shortfall comes from an unresolved V gene, and the cause of the rest is unknown. For V, J and clone size, that table is used; D and trimming come from the DNA. The table for this sample lists tens of thousands of clones; under 75% of them were counted only once. The ten largest account for approximately 0.3% of the sample.

This sequence was found in a woman younger than 45 with type 1 diabetes. This chain joins TRBV29-1 to TRBJ1-1; a tentative D match to TRBD1 spans 6 bases. Source material: stem cell memory CD4+ T cells from blood. This specimen's cell subset or site label, interpreted: stem cell-like memory CD4+ T cells. The CDR3 region: CSVEGITGRNTEAFF. Here is the DNA: TGCAGCGTTGAAGGGATAACAGGGAGGAACACTGAAGCTTTCTTT.